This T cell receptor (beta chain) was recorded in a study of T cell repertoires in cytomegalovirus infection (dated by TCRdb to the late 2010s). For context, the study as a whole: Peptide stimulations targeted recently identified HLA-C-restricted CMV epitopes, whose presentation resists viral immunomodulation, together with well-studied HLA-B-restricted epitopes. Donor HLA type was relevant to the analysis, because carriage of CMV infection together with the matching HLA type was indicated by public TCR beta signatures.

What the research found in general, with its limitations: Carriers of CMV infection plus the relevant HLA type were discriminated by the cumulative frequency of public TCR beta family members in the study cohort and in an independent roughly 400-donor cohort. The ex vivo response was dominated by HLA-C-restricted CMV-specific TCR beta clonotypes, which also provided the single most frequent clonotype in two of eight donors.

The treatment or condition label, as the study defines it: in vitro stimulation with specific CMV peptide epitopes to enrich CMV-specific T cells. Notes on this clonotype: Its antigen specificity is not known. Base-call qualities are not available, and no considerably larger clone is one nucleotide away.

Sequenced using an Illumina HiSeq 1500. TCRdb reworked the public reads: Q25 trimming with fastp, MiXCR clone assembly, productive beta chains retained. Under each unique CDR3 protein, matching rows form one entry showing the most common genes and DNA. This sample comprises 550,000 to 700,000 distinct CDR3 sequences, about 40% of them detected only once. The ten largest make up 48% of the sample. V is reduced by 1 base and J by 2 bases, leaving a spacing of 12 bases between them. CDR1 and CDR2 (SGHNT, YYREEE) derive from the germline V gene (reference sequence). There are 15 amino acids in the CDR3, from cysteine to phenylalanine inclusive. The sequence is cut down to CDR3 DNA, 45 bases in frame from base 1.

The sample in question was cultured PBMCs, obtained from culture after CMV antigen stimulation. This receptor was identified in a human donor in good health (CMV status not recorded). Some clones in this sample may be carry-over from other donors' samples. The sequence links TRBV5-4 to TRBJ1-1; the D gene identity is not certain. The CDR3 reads CASSLSLSLNTEAFF. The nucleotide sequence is TGTGCCAGCAGCTTGAGTTTGTCCCTAAACACTGAAGCTTTCTTT.